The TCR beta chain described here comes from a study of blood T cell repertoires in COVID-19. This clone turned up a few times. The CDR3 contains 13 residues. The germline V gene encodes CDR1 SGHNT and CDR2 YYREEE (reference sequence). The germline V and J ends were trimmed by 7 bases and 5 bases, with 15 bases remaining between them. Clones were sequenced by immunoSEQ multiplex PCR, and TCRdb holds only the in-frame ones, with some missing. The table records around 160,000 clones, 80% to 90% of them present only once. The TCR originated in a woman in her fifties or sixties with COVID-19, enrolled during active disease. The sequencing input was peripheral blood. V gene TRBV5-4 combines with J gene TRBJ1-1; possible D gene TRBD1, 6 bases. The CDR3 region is CASLGGGVTEAFF. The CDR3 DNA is TGTGCCAGCCTTGGGGGCGGTGTAACTGAAGCTTTCTTT.